The present T cell receptor (beta chain) was sequenced within a study of blood T cell repertoires in COVID-19. This CDR3 is built from 15 residues. V dropped 0 bases and J dropped 7 bases, with 15 bases sitting between them. Germline lookup yields CDR1 ENHRY and CDR2 SYGVKD. Sequencing used immunoSEQ multiplex PCR; TCRdb keeps in-frame clones, though not all of them. Among about 270,000 clones listed, roughly 83% were seen once. This chain joins TRBV10-3 and TRBJ1-2, with D possibly TRBD1 on 5 matching bases. The sequenced sample consisted of peripheral blood. The receptor was isolated from a human donor with COVID-19, enrolled during active disease. The donor label of this sample is uncertain. CDR3 in amino acids: CAISESYTGVSGYTF. The CDR3, as DNA: TGTGCCATCAGTGAGTCGTACACGGGGGTGAGTGGCTACACCTTC.